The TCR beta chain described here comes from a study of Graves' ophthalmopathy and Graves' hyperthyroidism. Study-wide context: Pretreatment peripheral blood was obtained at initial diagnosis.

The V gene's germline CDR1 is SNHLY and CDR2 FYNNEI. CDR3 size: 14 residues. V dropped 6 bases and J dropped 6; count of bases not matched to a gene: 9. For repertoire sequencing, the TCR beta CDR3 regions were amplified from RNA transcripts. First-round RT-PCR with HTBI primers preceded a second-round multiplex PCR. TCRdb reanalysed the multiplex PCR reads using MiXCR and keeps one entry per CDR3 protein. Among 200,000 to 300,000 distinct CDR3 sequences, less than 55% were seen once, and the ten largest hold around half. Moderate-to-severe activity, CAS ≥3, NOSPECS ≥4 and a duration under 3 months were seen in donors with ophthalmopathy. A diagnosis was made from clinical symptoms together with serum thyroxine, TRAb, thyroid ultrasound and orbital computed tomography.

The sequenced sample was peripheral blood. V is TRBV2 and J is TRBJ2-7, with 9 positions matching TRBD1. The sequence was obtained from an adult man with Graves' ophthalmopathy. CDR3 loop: CASSRGQGISEQYF. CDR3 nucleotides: TGTGCCAGCAGCCGGGGACAGGGAATCAGCGAGCAGTACTTC.